These 18 T cell receptor beta chains share one sample of origin, sequenced in a study of cytomegalovirus exposure and HLA in healthy donors. Primers included in the PCR were 60 Vbeta and 13 Jbeta primers. The assay was immunoSEQ multiplex PCR, and TCRdb's table has in-frame clones only and misses some. Its clone listing holds fewer than 200,000 clones. Input material: PBMCs. All receptors come from a woman in her sixties in good health and CMV-seronegative.

The chain couples TRBV4-1 to TRBJ2-3; 7 bases are shared with TRBD2. CDR1 and CDR2 (germline): MGHRA, YSYEKL. V trimming: 3 bases; J trimming: 0 bases; junction bases outside the gene matches: 6. This CDR3 is 16 amino acids long. The CDR3 region has the DNA TGCGCCAGCAGCCAGTGGCGGGGGTTTAGCACAGATACGCAGTATTTT. Translated, it gives CASSQWRGFSTDTQYF.

The rearrangement joins TRBV30 to TRBJ1-6; no reliable D call. The CDR3 spans 13 residues. Trimming pared 0 bases from V and 9 bases from J, leaving 9 bases between. Germline lookup yields CDR1 GTSNPN and CDR2 SVGIG (reference sequence). As DNA, the CDR3 is TGTGCCTGGAGTGTACTTGCGGGTTCACCCCTCCACTTT. It translates to CAWSVLAGSPLHF.

The chain recombines TRBV5-1 with TRBJ2-7; D is possibly TRBD1 (6 bases). Between the trimmed V and J ends, which lost 0 bases and 0 bases, there was a span of 7 bases. Germline CDR1 reads SGHRS; CDR2 reads YFSETQ. The CDR3 runs to 14 residues. The CDR3 loop reads CASSLGTVSYEQYF. As DNA, the CDR3 is TGCGCCAGCAGCTTGGGGACAGTCTCCTACGAGCAGTACTTC.

V usage is TRBV19 and J usage is TRBJ2-7; possibly TRBD2 for D (7 bases). V dropped 3 bases and J dropped 3 bases, with 15 bases sitting between them. Per the germline V gene, CDR1 is LNHDA and CDR2 is SQIVND (reference sequence). The CDR3 is 15 amino acids. CDR3 DNA: TGTGCCAGTAGTATCGGTGCGGGGGCTTACTACGAGCAGTACTTC. This sequence encodes CASSIGAGAYYEQYF.

The chain employs TRBV4-2 and TRBJ1-2, with 7 nucleotides matching TRBD1. Germline assignment: CDR1 LGHNA and CDR2 YNFKEQ. Germline trimming cut 5 bases from V and 2 bases from J; bases unmatched to any gene: 2. The CDR3 sequence is 13 residues long. This chain's CDR3 is CASSVQGNYGYTF. DNA of the CDR3: TGTGCCAGCAGCGTACAGGGGAACTATGGCTACACCTTC.

V usage is TRBV7-9 and J usage is TRBJ1-1, with 8 bases aligning to TRBD1. This CDR3 region has 16 residues. CDR1 SEHNR and CDR2 FQNEAQ come from the germline V gene (reference sequence). The trim removed 5 bases at V and 5 bases at J, leaving 13 bases unmatched. CDR3 sequence (DNA): TGTGCCAGCAGCCCAGTATCACCACAGGGGGGAACTGAAGCTTTCTTT. Encoded protein: CASSPVSPQGGTEAFF.

The CDR3 region has the DNA TGTGCCAGCAGCTTAGTAGCCGGCGGGACCGCTTTCTTT. Translating gives CASSLVAGGTAFF. The V and J genes are TRBV7-9 and TRBJ1-1; D is perhaps TRBD1 (5 bases). Germline CDR1 SEHNR, CDR2 FQNEAQ (reference sequence). The CDR3 totals 13 residues. V was pared by 1 base and J by 11 bases, with 14 bases between.

This chain uses TRBV5-6 with TRBJ2-2; D is possibly TRBD1 (5 bases). The V end was cut by 2 bases, the J end by 5 bases, with 7 bases between. CDR1 and CDR2 from the germline V gene are SGHDT and YYEEEE. This CDR3 has 13 residues. CDR3 region: CASSFDRTGELFF. CDR3 DNA sequence: TGTGCCAGCAGCTTTGACAGAACCGGGGAGCTGTTTTTT.

The chain has TRBV5-1 and TRBJ1-6; 10 positions match TRBD1. Trimming took 4 bases from V and 3 from J; bases not matched to a gene: 7. In germline, CDR1 is SGHRS, CDR2 YFSETQ. The CDR3 sequence is 17 residues long. CDR3 sequence (DNA): TGCGCCAGCAGCCCCGGGACAGGGGATCACTATAATTCACCCCTCCACTTT. Translated: CASSPGTGDHYNSPLHF.

This chain uses TRBV4-1 with TRBJ2-7, with TRBD1 matching 7 bases. The germline V gene encodes CDR1 MGHRA and CDR2 YSYEKL. With 4 bases clipped from V and 3 bases from J, the junction kept 3 bases outside the gene matches. This CDR3 has 13 residues. CDR3 coding DNA: TGCGCCAGCAGCCCAAGACAGGGCTACGAGCAGTACTTC. Encoded protein: CASSPRQGYEQYF.

The chain is built from TRBV13 and TRBJ1-4; TRBD1 might be the D (5 bases). From germline, CDR1 is PRHDT and CDR2 FYEKMQ (reference sequence). With 3 bases removed from V and 8 bases from J, the gap between germline ends came to 10 bases. This CDR3 spans 13 amino acids. The CDR3 sequence is CASSFQDNEKLFF. DNA of the CDR3: TGTGCCAGCAGCTTTCAGGACAACGAAAAACTGTTTTTT.

This rearrangement joins TRBV5-1 to TRBJ2-1; 7 bases fit TRBD2. Germline V CDR1 and CDR2: SGHRS, YFSETQ. This CDR3 has 16 residues. V lost 1 base and J lost 7; bases outside the gene matches: 11. For the CDR3, the DNA is TGCGCCAGCAGCTTGATGAGGCTAGCGGTGGGGAATGAGCAGTTCTTC. Amino acid sequence: CASSLMRLAVGNEQFF.

The chain uses TRBV6-5 and TRBJ2-1; 11 bases line up with TRBD2. This CDR3 spans 14 amino acids. V gave up 6 bases and J gave up 6 bases; unmatched junction bases: 4. Germline values: CDR1 MNHEY, CDR2 SVGAGI. The CDR3 sequence is CASRRLAGTNEQFF. DNA for the CDR3: TGTGCCAGCAGGAGACTAGCGGGAACCAATGAGCAGTTCTTC.

The rearrangement uses TRBV18 and TRBJ1-4, with TRBD1 matching 10 bases. CDR3 length: 14 residues. Per the germline V gene, CDR1 is KGHSH and CDR2 is LQKENI. Trimming cost V 3 bases and J 6 bases; bases outside gene matches: 1. DNA for the CDR3: TGTGCCAGCTCACCGGGGACAGGGGATGAAAAACTGTTTTTT. This codes for CASSPGTGDEKLFF.

The V gene is TRBV18, the J gene TRBJ2-3; 8 bases line up with TRBD1. The CDR3 length is 18 residues. From germline, CDR1 is KGHSH and CDR2 LQKENI. Losses at the gene ends were 0 bases for V and 5 bases for J; bases not matched to a gene: 13. CDR3 protein: CASSPPIQDRDGRDTQYF. The CDR3 nucleotides read TGTGCCAGCTCACCACCTATACAGGACAGGGACGGACGAGATACGCAGTATTTT.

The chain combines TRBV4-1 with TRBJ2-3; D remains ambiguous. V dropped 1 base and J dropped 4 bases, with 9 bases sitting between them. The CDR3 consists of 14 residues. Germline V lookup: CDR1 MGHRA, CDR2 YSYEKL. CDR3 residues: CASSQGYSADTQYF. CDR3 nucleotide sequence: TGCGCCAGCAGCCAAGGATACTCCGCAGATACGCAGTATTTT.

The chain joins TRBV7-9 to TRBJ2-1; 10 bases are shared with TRBD2. This CDR3 region has 15 residues. Trimming removed 5 bases from V and 8 bases from J; junction bases left unmatched: 9. Looked up from germline, CDR1 is SEHNR and CDR2 is FQNEAQ (reference sequence). The CDR3 spells CASSPGLAEFHEQFF. CDR3 nucleotides: TGTGCCAGCAGCCCCGGACTAGCGGAATTCCATGAGCAGTTCTTC.

The chain employs TRBV7-3 and TRBJ2-3; TRBD2 matches 7 bases. This CDR3 is built from 15 residues. Germline-derived CDR1 and CDR2 are SGHTA and FQGTGA. The junction had 7 bases not matched to a gene; V was cut back by 2 bases and J by 5 bases. CDR3 nucleotides: TGTGCCAGCAGCTTACGCGGCGGGAGAAAAGATACGCAGTATTTT. Translated, it gives CASSLRGGRKDTQYF.